What follows are 30 T cell receptor beta chains derived from one specimen sequenced in a study of cytomegalovirus exposure and HLA in healthy donors. Researchers ran the PCR with 60 Vbeta and 13 Jbeta primers. Repertoires were generated with immunoSEQ multiplex PCR, while TCRdb's copy carries only in-frame clones and drops some. The sample has around 120,000 clones; just over 70% are singletons. The sample consisted of PBMCs. The receptor set was obtained from a woman aged 60-75 years in good health and CMV-seropositive.

CDR3 sequence reads: CASSDGQGNQPQHF. The CDR3 DNA is TGTGCCAGCAGTGACGGACAGGGCAATCAGCCCCAGCATTTT. The chain employs TRBV25-1 and TRBJ1-5; TRBD1 matches 7 bases. After removal of 3 bases from V and 2 bases from J, the junction contained 1 base not matched to a gene. CDR3 length: 14 residues. Germline V gene data show CDR1 as MGHDK and CDR2 as SYGVNS.

The chain carries TRBV5-1 and TRBJ2-5; 7 bases match TRBD2. Per the germline V gene, CDR1 is SGHRS and CDR2 is YFSETQ. This CDR3 spans 17 amino acids. V dropped 0 bases and J dropped 4; count of bases not matched to a gene: 12. The CDR3 region has the DNA TGCGCCAGCAGCTTGGTTTCTTACCCGGCGGGAGCAGAGACCCAGTACTTC. Its protein is CASSLVSYPAGAETQYF. Based on the CDR3 plus reference TRBV5-1 and TRBJ2-5, the full variable domain is KAGVTQTPRYLIKTRGQQVTLSCSPISGHRSVSWYQQTPGQGLQFLFEYFSETQRNKGNFPGRFSGRQFSNSRSEMNVSTLELGDSALYLCASSLVSYPAGAETQYFGPGTRLLVL.

As to this clone: A read error may account for a junction end that differs from germline. Here the CDR3 reads CSSSTQGRTEAFF. The CDR3 DNA reads TGTTCCAGCAGCACACAGGGGAGGACTGAAGCTTTCTTT. J is TRBJ1-1 and V is TRBV7-9; TRBD1 matches at 7 bases. CDR1 is SEHNR, CDR2 FQNEAQ, per germline (reference sequence). CDR3 length equals 13 residues.

As for this clone: This sample also contains other DNA sequences that code for the same CDR3. The chain employs TRBV27 and TRBJ2-7, with 10 positions matching TRBD1. Per germline, CDR1 MNHEY and CDR2 SMNVEV (reference sequence). The V and J ends lost 5 bases and 2 bases, in that order; junction bases with no gene match: 6. The CDR3 runs 15 residues. The CDR3 loop is CASSTRDRGTYEQYF. Written as DNA, the CDR3 is TGTGCCAGCAGTACCCGGGACAGGGGTACCTACGAGCAGTACTTC.

This sequence joins TRBV9 and TRBJ2-7; 8 positions agree with TRBD1. With 3 bases clipped from V and 1 base from J, the junction kept 12 bases outside the gene matches. CDR1 and CDR2 (germline): SGDLS, YYNGEE. The CDR3 is made up of 17 amino acids. This CDR3 reads CASSEHSGGFGSYEQYF. The CDR3 DNA reads as TGTGCCAGCAGCGAACATTCAGGGGGCTTTGGATCCTACGAGCAGTACTTC.

This clone was counted only a few times. The chain employs TRBV5-3 and TRBJ1-1; TRBD1 agrees at 7 bases. TRBV5-3 is placed among ORFs of uncertain function. The V and J ends lost 4 bases and 0 bases, in that order; junction bases with no gene match: 6. The CDR3 extends over 15 amino acids. Here the CDR3 DNA reads TGTGCCAGAAGCCGGACAGGAGGGATGAACACTGAAGCTTTCTTT. Its protein is CARSRTGGMNTEAFF.

The gene calls are TRBV19 and TRBJ1-1, with 7 bases that match TRBD1. With 8 bases clipped from V and 0 bases from J, the junction kept 6 bases outside the gene matches. The CDR3 is made up of 14 amino acids. CDR1 and CDR2 (germline): LNHDA, SQIVND (reference sequence). This CDR3 is CASQWDSLNTEAFF. DNA for the CDR3: TGTGCCAGTCAGTGGGACAGCTTGAACACTGAAGCTTTCTTT.

The rearrangement uses TRBV9 and TRBJ2-7; 8 bases match TRBD2. The CDR3 consists of 15 residues. J gave up 1 base and V 4 bases, and 7 bases lay outside the gene matches. Germline assignment: CDR1 SGDLS and CDR2 YYNGEE. DNA for the CDR3: TGTGCCAGCAGCCGTAGCGGGGATAGATCCTACGAGCAGTACTTC. Protein product: CASSRSGDRSYEQYF. Using reference TRBV9 and TRBJ2-7 for the parts outside the CDR3, the full variable domain is DSGVTQTPKHLITATGQRVTLRCSPRSGDLSVYWYQQSLDQGLQFLIQYYNGEERAKGNILERFSAQQFPDLHSELNLSSLELGDSALYFCASSRSGDRSYEQYFGPGTRLTVT.

V and J are TRBV10-3 and TRBJ2-7, with TRBD1 matching 7 bases. The J segment lost 5 bases and the V segment lost 5 bases, leaving 21 bases of the junction unmatched. The CDR3 has 18 residues. CDR1 is ENHRY, CDR2 SYGVKD, per germline. The CDR3 loop is CAISSYGTARTGLDEQYF. The CDR3 DNA reads as TGTGCCATCAGTTCCTACGGGACAGCACGAACTGGACTGGACGAGCAGTACTTC.

The chain recombines TRBV6-5 with TRBJ2-1; D is ambiguous. Per germline, CDR1 MNHEY and CDR2 SVGAGI. V lost 0 bases and J 6 bases, leaving 9 bases between the germline ends. The CDR3 loop spans 14 amino acids. CDR3 sequence (DNA): TGTGCCAGCAGTTACTCAACAACGGGCAATGAGCAGTTCTTC. Its protein is CASSYSTTGNEQFF.

The CDR3 DNA sequence: TGTGCCAGCAGTTTGGGACTAGCGGGGTACTACAATGAGCAGTTCTTC. This codes for CASSLGLAGYYNEQFF. This chain connects TRBV6-5 to TRBJ2-1, with 13 bases fitting TRBD2. The CDR3 is 16 amino acids. V shed 4 bases and J 3 bases; nucleotides not matched to a gene: 3. The germline V gene encodes CDR1 MNHEY and CDR2 SVGAGI.

In nucleotides, the CDR3 is TGTGCCAGCAGCCCCGCGACAGACAGAGATGGCTACACCTTC. Its translation: CASSPATDRDGYTF. The V call is TRBV5-4, the J call TRBJ1-2; tentatively, D is TRBD1 (5 bases). The CDR3 contains 14 residues. The V and J ends lost 4 bases and 6 bases respectively, with 16 bases between them. Germline CDR1 SGHNT, CDR2 YYREEE (reference sequence).

This rearrangement joins TRBV14 to TRBJ1-1, with D perhaps TRBD1 (5 bases). Trimming took 0 bases from V and 10 from J, leaving 12 bases between them. The CDR3 has 13 residues. In germline, CDR1 is SGHDN, CDR2 FVKESK. The CDR3 here is CASSQDISGLAFF. The CDR3 DNA reads as TGTGCCAGCAGCCAAGATATTTCAGGGTTAGCTTTCTTT. The full variable domain, completed using reference TRBV14 and TRBJ1-1, is EAGVTQFPSHSVIEKGQTVTLRCDPISGHDNLYWYRRVMGKEIKFLLHFVKESKQDESGMPNNRFLAERTGGTYSTLKVQPAELEDSGVYFCASSQDISGLAFFGQGTRLTVV.

This clone was seen only a few times. The chain is built from TRBV6-5 and TRBJ1-1, with D perhaps matching TRBD1 (5 bases). The length of the CDR3 is 14 residues. V gave up 10 bases and J gave up 1 base, with 16 bases separating them. Germline lookup yields CDR1 MNHEY and CDR2 SVGAGI. The CDR3 DNA sequence: TGTGCCACCTCTTTAGGGGTAGGGAACACTGAAGCTTTCTTT. Encoded protein: CATSLGVGNTEAFF.

The V gene is TRBV28, the J gene TRBJ1-4; D ambiguous. V lost 6 bases and J lost 3, with 17 bases in between. Germline CDR1 MDHEN, CDR2 SYDVKM. CDR3 length: 16 residues. The CDR3 protein is CASSPGHTAPNEKLFF. The CDR3 DNA follows: TGTGCCAGCAGCCCGGGTCACACCGCGCCTAATGAAAAACTGTTTTTT.

The chain carries TRBV7-9 and TRBJ1-1, with D possibly matching TRBD1 (6 bases). Trimming cost V 2 bases and J 5 bases, with 15 bases left between them. CDR1 and CDR2 from the germline V gene are SEHNR and FQNEAQ (reference sequence). The CDR3 is 15 amino acids. Here the CDR3 reads CASSLPSGVETEAFF. The CDR3, as DNA: TGTGCCAGCAGCTTACCATCAGGGGTGGAGACTGAAGCTTTCTTT.

The V call is TRBV6-1, the J call TRBJ1-1; D uncertain. The V end lost 5 bases, the J end lost 2 bases, and 12 bases lay between the germline ends. The CDR3 length is 14 residues. Germline V gene lookup returns CDR1 MNHNS and CDR2 SASEGT. CDR3 region: CASSQEGSNTEAFF. CDR3 DNA: TGTGCCAGCAGTCAGGAGGGTTCAAACACTGAAGCTTTCTTT.

The chain carries TRBV5-6 and TRBJ2-5, with D uncertain. The CDR3 loop spans 11 amino acids. Trimming took off 3 bases at V and 7 bases at J, with 7 bases between the two ends. CDR1 and CDR2 from the germline V gene are SGHDT and YYEEEE. The CDR3 bases are TGTGCCAGCAGCTCTACCGGGACCCAGTACTTC. This codes for CASSSTGTQYF.

This clone was counted a single time. This chain uses TRBV6-6 with TRBJ1-5; 7 bases fit TRBD1. Germline CDR1 reads MNHNY; CDR2 reads SVGAGI (reference sequence). With V trimmed by 6 bases and J by 7 bases, 9 bases remained unmatched. The length of the CDR3 is 14 residues. CDR3 sequence reads: CASRRGQPNQPQHF. As DNA, the CDR3 is TGTGCCAGCAGACGGGGACAGCCCAACCAGCCCCAGCATTTT.

The V gene is TRBV6-5, the J gene TRBJ1-2, with D perhaps matching TRBD1 (6 bases). V lost 0 bases and J 4 bases, leaving 12 bases between the germline ends. The CDR3 runs 15 residues. Germline V gene lookup returns CDR1 MNHEY and CDR2 SVGAGI. The CDR3 is CASSYSVDSLYGYTF. CDR3 bases: TGTGCCAGCAGTTACTCGGTGGACAGCCTCTATGGCTACACCTTC.

The chain links TRBV7-2 to TRBJ1-5, with D perhaps TRBD1 (6 bases). The CDR3 has 15 amino acids. V was clipped by 2 bases and J by 2 bases, with 10 bases between them. Germline CDR1 is SGHTA and CDR2 is FQGNSA. The CDR3 loop is CASSLRGIGNQPQHF. In DNA form, the CDR3 reads TGTGCCAGCAGCTTAAGGGGGATTGGCAATCAGCCCCAGCATTTT.

The V call is TRBV2, the J call TRBJ1-2, with 7 bases fitting TRBD1. V dropped 6 bases and J dropped 2; count of bases not matched to a gene: 6. The germline gives CDR1 SNHLY, CDR2 FYNNEI. CDR3 length: 14 residues. CDR3 sequence reads: CASRDDRVNYGYTF. CDR3 bases: TGTGCCAGCAGGGACGACAGGGTAAACTATGGCTACACCTTC.

This clone was detected a few times. The genes are TRBV4-1 and TRBJ1-2; 12 bases fit TRBD1. Germline CDR1 MGHRA, CDR2 YSYEKL. CDR3 length: 19 amino acids. The J segment lost 4 bases and the V segment lost 4 bases, leaving 16 bases of the junction unmatched. The CDR3 here is CASSPPVGTGGLTRYGYTF. CDR3 DNA: TGCGCCAGCAGCCCTCCCGTCGGGACAGGGGGCCTTACCCGCTATGGCTACACCTTC.

This clone was counted a few times. The rearrangement links TRBV5-1 to TRBJ2-3; TRBD2 aligns across 9 bases. Trimming took 0 bases from V and 2 from J; bases not matched to a gene: 4. This CDR3 is 16 amino acids long. Germline lookup yields CDR1 SGHRS and CDR2 YFSETQ. The CDR3 bases are TGCGCCAGCAGCTTGGTAGCGGGAGACCTCACAGATACGCAGTATTTT. As protein: CASSLVAGDLTDTQYF.

CDR3 in DNA: TGCGCCAGCAGCCAAGGGCCAGGAACAGGGGAAGCTTTCTTT. Translated: CASSQGPGTGEAFF. V is TRBV4-1 and J is TRBJ1-1; D may be TRBD1 (6 bases). This CDR3 region has 14 residues. The ends were cut back, 1 base at V and 8 bases at J, with 14 bases in the middle. From germline, CDR1 is MGHRA and CDR2 YSYEKL.

The chain joins TRBV14 to TRBJ1-1; D not resolved. The CDR3 runs to 13 residues. Trimming took 4 bases from V and 4 from J, leaving 10 bases between them. The germline CDR1 and CDR2 sequences are SGHDN and FVKESK. CDR3 bases: TGTGCCAGCAGCCGCAACCCGGGCACTGAAGCTTTCTTT. The encoded protein is CASSRNPGTEAFF.

This clone was seen a handful of times. The V and J genes are TRBV7-3 and TRBJ2-3, with a tentative D call TRBD2 (6 bases). The V gene's germline CDR1 is SGHTA and CDR2 FQGTGA. Between the trimmed V and J ends, which lost 5 bases and 1 base, there was a span of 13 bases. The CDR3 is 15 amino acids. The CDR3 reads CASSLIWGGTDTQYF. For the CDR3, the DNA is TGTGCCAGCAGCCTCATCTGGGGGGGCACAGATACGCAGTATTTT. Using reference TRBV7-3 and TRBJ2-3 for the parts outside the CDR3, the full variable domain is GAGVSQTPSNKVTEKGKYVELRCDPISGHTALYWYRQSLGQGPEFLIYFQGTGAADDSGLPNDRFFAVRPEGSVSTLKIQRTERGDSAVYLCASSLIWGGTDTQYFGPGTRLTVL.

This chain links TRBV6-5 with TRBJ1-4, with a possible D match to TRBD1 (5 bases). CDR1 MNHEY and CDR2 SVGAGI come from the germline V gene. This CDR3 comprises 15 residues. The germline V and J ends were trimmed by 0 bases and 6 bases, with 11 bases remaining between them. CDR3 protein: CASSYSQGRDEKLFF. The CDR3 DNA reads as TGTGCCAGCAGTTACTCTCAGGGAAGGGATGAAAAACTGTTTTTT.

J is TRBJ1-1 and V is TRBV18; no clear D gene. V was cut by 4 bases and J by 0 bases, with 9 bases left in between. The CDR3 loop spans 14 amino acids. The germline gives CDR1 KGHSH, CDR2 LQKENI. CDR3 sequence (DNA): TGTGCCAGCTCACTCTCGGGTATGAACACTGAAGCTTTCTTT. Translating it yields CASSLSGMNTEAFF. Full variable domain (rest looked up from reference TRBV18 and TRBJ1-1): NAGVMQNPRHLVRRRGQEARLRCSPMKGHSHVYWYRQLPEEGLKFMVYLQKENIIDESGMPKERFSAEFPKEGPSILRIQQVVRGDSAAYFCASSLSGMNTEAFFGQGTRLTVV.

This chain links TRBV15 with TRBJ2-1; D may be TRBD1 (6 bases). V was clipped by 0 bases and J by 6 bases, with 12 bases between them. CDR3 length: 15 residues. CDR1 is LNHNV, CDR2 YYDKDF, per germline (reference sequence). CDR3: CATSRDWYRANEQFF. The CDR3 DNA reads as TGTGCCACCAGCAGAGATTGGTACAGGGCCAATGAGCAGTTCTTC.